Following are 30 T cell receptor beta chains from one sample sequenced in a study of T cell responses to AZD1222 COVID-19 vaccine. Sequencing was performed with immunoSEQ multiplex PCR; in TCRdb, only in-frame clones are kept and a portion is missing. This table holds 150,000 to 200,000 clones, about nine tenths found once. The sequencing used peripheral blood, collected on day 0 of AZD1222 vaccination. The receptor set was obtained from an adult in good health.

The chain is built from TRBV7-2 and TRBJ1-2; D gene ambiguous. V lost 1 base and J 7 bases, leaving 16 bases between the germline ends. This CDR3 has 15 residues. Per germline, CDR1 SGHTA and CDR2 FQGNSA. Here the CDR3 DNA reads TGTGCCAGCAGCTTAGATATAGGGCCGCTCCGTGGCTACACCTTC. Residues: CASSLDIGPLRGYTF.

V usage is TRBV6-4 and J usage is TRBJ1-6; D call uncertain. CDR3 length: 15 amino acids. Trimming pared 6 bases from V and 7 bases from J, leaving 16 bases between. From germline, CDR1 is MRHNA and CDR2 SNTAGT. CDR3 sequence: CASREGPSRNSPLHF. The DNA of the CDR3 is TGTGCCAGCAGGGAAGGGCCAAGTCGAAATTCACCCCTCCACTTT.

The chain employs TRBV3-1 (or the pseudogene TRBV3-2) and TRBJ2-7, with D unclear. Looked up from germline, CDR1 is LGHDT and CDR2 is YNNKEL (reference sequence). V was pared by 4 bases and J by 5 bases, with 15 bases between. CDR3 length: 14 residues. CDR3 in amino acids: CASSPSLESDEQYF. The CDR3 DNA reads TGTGCCAGCAGCCCCTCCCTTGAGAGCGACGAGCAGTACTTC.

The chain is built from TRBV6-5 and TRBJ1-2, with 9 bases that match TRBD1. The V gene end was trimmed by 5 bases and the J gene end by 2 bases; junction bases not matched to a gene: 6. Germline assignment: CDR1 MNHEY and CDR2 SVGAGI. CDR3 length: 15 residues. This chain's CDR3 is CASSPGQGANYGYTF. The CDR3 DNA reads TGTGCCAGCAGTCCGGGACAGGGAGCGAACTATGGCTACACCTTC.

This clone was found a few times. The rearrangement links TRBV29-1 to TRBJ2-7, with TRBD1 matching over 7 bases. Germline V CDR1 and CDR2: SQVTM, ANQGSEA. V dropped 4 bases and J dropped 0; count of bases not matched to a gene: 9. The CDR3 has 15 residues. CDR3 DNA sequence: TGCAGCGTTGTGAGAGGGACAGTAGCCTCCTACGAGCAGTACTTC. Translated: CSVVRGTVASYEQYF.

V and J are TRBV7-9 and TRBJ1-1; 8 bases are a match to TRBD1. Germline assignment: CDR1 SEHNR and CDR2 FQNEAQ (reference sequence). This CDR3 has 15 residues. Trimming took 5 bases from V and 1 from J; bases not matched to a gene: 6. The chain's CDR3 is CASSPAGTGNTEAFF. The DNA of the CDR3 is TGTGCCAGCAGCCCCGCCGGGACAGGGAACACTGAAGCTTTCTTT.

V usage is TRBV4-3 and J usage is TRBJ2-1; no firm D call. V was clipped by 0 bases and J by 2 bases, with 8 bases between them. Germline lookup yields CDR1 LGHNA and CDR2 YSLEER. The CDR3 runs to 15 residues. The CDR3: CASSQDGLAYNEQFF. The CDR3 DNA reads TGCGCCAGCAGCCAAGACGGGCTAGCCTACAATGAGCAGTTCTTC.

DNA of the CDR3: TGTGCCAGCAGCCCTAGGCCTGGACTAGCGGGGGTCTCCTACGAGCAGTACTTC. It codes for CASSPRPGLAGVSYEQYF. The chain couples TRBV3-1 (or the pseudogene TRBV3-2) to TRBJ2-7; the match to TRBD2 covers 13 bases. The CDR3 sequence is 18 residues long. J lost 0 bases, V lost 4 bases, and 9 bases had no gene match. CDR1 and CDR2 (germline): LGHDT, YNNKEL (reference sequence).

The rearrangement uses TRBV5-4 and TRBJ1-4; D unclear. The V end lost 3 bases, the J end lost 0 bases, and 9 bases lay between the germline ends. The CDR3 is 15 residues long. Germline CDR1 SGHNT, CDR2 YYREEE (reference sequence). DNA for the CDR3: TGTGCCAGCAGCTCCGGACCTACAACTAATGAAAAACTGTTTTTT. Residues: CASSSGPTTNEKLFF.

CDR3 DNA: TGTGCCAGCAGTTCCCAAAATCAGCCCCAGCATTTT. This translates into CASSSQNQPQHF. J is TRBJ1-5 and V is TRBV28; unclear D gene. Germline assignment: CDR1 MDHEN and CDR2 SYDVKM. Trimming took off 4 bases at V and 4 bases at J, with 5 bases between the two ends. The CDR3 has 12 residues.

The rearrangement links TRBV6-5 to TRBJ1-2; D call uncertain. The CDR3 has 11 amino acids. Per the germline V gene, CDR1 is MNHEY and CDR2 is SVGAGI. Between the trimmed V and J ends, which lost 7 bases and 4 bases, there was a span of 7 bases. In nucleotides, the CDR3 is TGTGCCAGCAAAGGGTTCTATGGCTACACCTTC. Protein product: CASKGFYGYTF.

The chain is built from TRBV6-5 and TRBJ2-1; 11 bases align to TRBD1. The V and J ends lost 2 bases and 8 bases, in that order; junction bases with no gene match: 8. Germline CDR1 MNHEY, CDR2 SVGAGI. The length of the CDR3 is 16 residues. This CDR3 reads CASSYGGTGGGDEQFF. For the CDR3, the DNA is TGTGCCAGCAGTTACGGCGGGACAGGGGGAGGGGATGAGCAGTTCTTC.

V is TRBV30 and J is TRBJ1-6; no clear D gene. The V gene's germline CDR1 is GTSNPN and CDR2 SVGIG (reference sequence). Trimming took off 4 bases at V and 5 bases at J, with 9 bases between the two ends. CDR3 size: 13 residues. CDR3 sequence reads: CAWTRADNSPLHF. The CDR3 DNA is TGTGCCTGGACCCGGGCAGATAATTCACCCCTCCACTTT.

The chain joins TRBV6-5 to TRBJ2-2; TRBD2 might be the D (5 bases). Trimming took 7 bases from V and 0 from J, leaving 12 bases between them. The CDR3 consists of 15 residues. Germline CDR1 reads MNHEY; CDR2 reads SVGAGI. Here the CDR3 reads CASTEGIPNTGELFF. The DNA of the CDR3 is TGTGCCAGCACCGAGGGAATACCGAACACCGGGGAGCTGTTTTTT.

To note about this clone: Germline and junction disagree at one end, which may indicate a read error. The J gene is TRBJ2-4, the V gene TRBV4-2, with 7 positions matching TRBD2. CDR3 size: 16 residues. CDR1 is LGHNA, CDR2 YNFKEQ, per germline. CDR3 protein: CASTQGASGTKNIQYF. CDR3 nucleotide sequence: TGTGCCAGCACCCAAGGGGCTAGCGGAACCAAAAACATTCAGTACTTC.

This clone was found a few times. The genes are TRBV7-2 and TRBJ1-5, with D tentatively TRBD1 (5 bases). The CDR3 runs 15 residues. Germline assignment: CDR1 SGHTA and CDR2 FQGNSA. V lost 5 bases and J lost 0, with 11 bases in between. Written as DNA, the CDR3 is TGTGCCAGCAGCGCACTCAGGGATAGCAATCAGCCCCAGCATTTT. Amino acids: CASSALRDSNQPQHF. The variable domain in full, completed from reference TRBV7-2 and TRBJ1-5, reads GAGVSQSPSNKVTEKGKDVELRCDPISGHTALYWYRQSLGQGLEFLIYFQGNSAPDKSGLPSDRFSAERTGGSVSTLTIQRTQQEDSAVYLCASSALRDSNQPQHFGDGTRLSIL.

The genes are TRBV9 and TRBJ2-3, with 7 bases identical to TRBD2. The V and J ends lost 0 bases and 3 bases, in that order; junction bases with no gene match: 4. The germline CDR1 and CDR2 sequences are SGDLS and YYNGEE. CDR3 length: 15 amino acids. This chain's CDR3 is CASSVAGGATDTQYF. CDR3 nucleotide sequence: TGTGCCAGCAGCGTAGCGGGGGGAGCGACAGATACGCAGTATTTT.

The V gene is TRBV6-6, the J gene TRBJ2-5; the D gene is possibly TRBD2 (5 bases). There are 12 residues in the CDR3. CDR1 is MNHNY and CDR2 is SVGAGI in the germline V gene (reference sequence). V gave up 6 bases and J gave up 5 bases, with 10 bases separating them. The CDR3 DNA follows: TGTGCCAGCAGCCCTGGGGAGGAGACCCAGTACTTC. It is translated as CASSPGEETQYF.

The chain combines TRBV27 with TRBJ1-2; TRBD1 matches at 7 bases. The J segment lost 4 bases and the V segment lost 0 bases, leaving 8 bases of the junction unmatched. The germline V gene has CDR1 MNHEY and CDR2 SMNVEV (reference sequence). The CDR3 length is 16 residues. The DNA for the CDR3 is TGTGCCAGCAGTTTATCGTGGACAGGAGGGGGCTATGGCTACACCTTC. Translating it yields CASSLSWTGGGYGYTF.

This chain links TRBV6-5 with TRBJ1-2; 7 nucleotides agree with TRBD1. This CDR3 contains 14 residues. V lost 6 bases, J lost 4 bases, and 8 bases stayed unmatched. Germline V CDR1 and CDR2: MNHEY, SVGAGI. The CDR3 spells CASSVGGGGYGYTF. CDR3 bases: TGTGCCAGCAGCGTAGGAGGGGGCGGCTATGGCTACACCTTC.

This chain uses TRBV30 with TRBJ2-3, with D tentatively TRBD1 (7 bases). V gave up 4 bases and J gave up 2 bases, with 13 bases separating them. This CDR3 is built from 14 residues. Germline CDR1 GTSNPN, CDR2 SVGIG (reference sequence). The CDR3 region is CAWTPRGVTDTQYF. The CDR3 DNA sequence: TGTGCCTGGACCCCCAGGGGGGTCACAGATACGCAGTATTTT.

The rearrangement joins TRBV9 to TRBJ2-1; D is possibly TRBD2 (5 bases). Germline CDR1 is SGDLS and CDR2 is YYNGEE. Trimming pared 4 bases from V and 0 bases from J, leaving 11 bases between. The CDR3 is made up of 15 amino acids. DNA for the CDR3: TGTGCCAGCAGCCCTGGACTGAGCTCCTACAATGAGCAGTTCTTC. Its translation: CASSPGLSSYNEQFF.

CDR3 loop: CASTLGPGSSPLHF. The CDR3, as DNA: TGTGCCAGTACTCTAGGACCGGGGAGTTCACCCCTCCACTTT. The chain combines TRBV19 with TRBJ1-6; the D is unclear. Germline V gives CDR1 LNHDA, CDR2 SQIVND (reference sequence). Trimming cost V 7 bases and J 9 bases, with 16 bases left between them. The CDR3 consists of 14 residues.

The chain uses TRBV19 and TRBJ1-1; 10 bases fit TRBD1. The J segment lost 5 bases and the V segment lost 9 bases, leaving 6 bases of the junction unmatched. This CDR3 has 13 residues. The germline gives CDR1 LNHDA, CDR2 SQIVND (reference sequence). Here the CDR3 reads CASTGTGVTEAFF. DNA of the CDR3: TGTGCCAGCACCGGGACAGGGGTGACTGAAGCTTTCTTT.

This clone is a singleton in its sample. The chain recombines TRBV7-9 with TRBJ2-2; D gene uncertain. V was shortened by 5 bases and J by 6 bases, with 7 bases between the two germline ends. Germline values: CDR1 SEHNR, CDR2 FQNEAQ (reference sequence). The CDR3 consists of 12 residues. CDR3 region: CASSQSAGELFF. The CDR3 nucleotides read TGTGCCAGCAGCCAATCGGCCGGGGAGCTGTTTTTT.

CDR3 residues: CASSRPNTEAFF. The CDR3 DNA is TGTGCCAGCAGCCGACCGAACACTGAAGCTTTCTTT. J is TRBJ1-1 and V is TRBV6-2 or TRBV6-3; D is undetermined. The V gene's germline CDR1 is MNHEY and CDR2 SVGEGT. V dropped 6 bases and J dropped 1 base, with 6 bases sitting between them. This CDR3 is built from 12 residues.

The rearrangement joins TRBV20-1 to TRBJ2-7; no definite D call. V was trimmed by 5 bases and J by 6 bases, leaving 11 bases between them. CDR1 is DFQATT, CDR2 SNEGSKA, per germline (reference sequence). This CDR3 is built from 11 residues. The CDR3 loop is CSADDVSEQYF. The DNA of the CDR3 is TGCAGTGCTGACGACGTATCCGAGCAGTACTTC.

The chain employs TRBV5-6 and TRBJ1-2; possibly TRBD1 for D (5 bases). This CDR3 region has 15 residues. Germline V CDR1 and CDR2: SGHDT, YYEEEE. Trimming shortened V by 4 bases and J by 4 bases, and 17 bases separated the two germline ends. The CDR3 DNA reads as TGTGCCAGCAGCCAACCCGGGACGGCCCCCTATGGCTACACCTTC. This gives the protein CASSQPGTAPYGYTF.

This chain joins TRBV18 and TRBJ1-6; 10 bases align to TRBD1. Trimming at V came to 2 bases and at J to 9 bases, leaving 10 bases not matched to a gene. The CDR3 is 17 residues long. Germline V lookup: CDR1 KGHSH, CDR2 LQKENI. DNA for the CDR3: TGTGCCAGCTCACCAAACTTGGGGGACAGGGGAGGTTCACCCCTCCACTTT. It is translated as CASSPNLGDRGGSPLHF. Full variable domain (missing parts from reference TRBV18 and TRBJ1-6): NAGVMQNPRHLVRRRGQEARLRCSPMKGHSHVYWYRQLPEEGLKFMVYLQKENIIDESGMPKERFSAEFPKEGPSILRIQQVVRGDSAAYFCASSPNLGDRGGSPLHFGNGTRLTVT.

Written as DNA, the CDR3 is TGTGCCAGCAGCCAAGTTCGCAGGGGCCTCTCCTACGAGCAGTACTTC. Translating gives CASSQVRRGLSYEQYF. The rearrangement joins TRBV3-1 (or the pseudogene TRBV3-2) to TRBJ2-7, with D possibly TRBD1 on 6 matching bases. The CDR3 sequence is 16 residues long. Deletions cut 1 base from V and 0 bases from J, with 13 bases between. CDR1 and CDR2 (germline): LGHDT, YNNKEL (reference sequence).